This TCR beta chain came from a study of long-term antiretroviral therapy in people with HIV. Germline CDR1 reads SGHNT; CDR2 reads YYREEE (reference sequence). V trimming: 4 bases; J trimming: 7 bases; junction bases outside the gene matches: 8. This CDR3 has 15 residues. Survey-level resolution applied to immunoSEQ assay v3.0. Assay used: immunoSEQ multiplex PCR; TCRdb lists only in-frame clones, some missing. Of tens of thousands of clones in the sample, 86% are singletons; the top ten hold approximately 5%. The sequenced sample was unsorted PBMCs, obtained 0.1 years before starting antiretroviral therapy. The TCR was taken from a woman in her 50s with HIV. This chain connects TRBV5-4 to TRBJ1-6; 7 bases map to TRBD1. CDR3 DNA sequence: TGTGCCAGCAGCATGAAGGGGGCGCACAATTCACCCCTCCACTTT. Encoded protein: CASSMKGAHNSPLHF.